These T cell receptor beta chains were read from a single sample in a study of blood T cell repertoires in COVID-19. TCRdb's table, derived via immunoSEQ multiplex PCR, lists solely in-frame clones and lacks some. The table has 190,000 or so clones, roughly 86% seen once. Specimen: peripheral blood. The receptors here all came from a woman in her 30s with active or convalescent COVID-19. Both conserved end residues are part of each CDR3. The D gene is left open where the match is weak. Size is stated for part of the rows, as once, few or many counts, or as a class when the clone is expanded.

J gene: TRBJ2-2
clone size: .
V gene: TRBV30
D gene: TRBD1
CDR3 DNA: TGTGCCTGGAGAACAGGGGTCTCGAACACCGGGGAGCTGTTTTTT
CDR3 protein: CAWRTGVSNTGELFF

J gene: TRBJ2-7
clone size: .
V gene: TRBV24-1
D gene: TRBD1
CDR3 DNA: TGTGCCACCAGTGAGGCCGGGACAGGAGGTTCCTACGAGCAGTACTTC
CDR3 protein: CATSEAGTGGSYEQYF

J gene: TRBJ2-7
clone size: .
V gene: TRBV4-1
D gene: .
CDR3 DNA: TGCGCCAGCAGCCAAGATCCAGCGGTGAGCTCCTACGAGCAGTACTTC
CDR3 protein: CASSQDPAVSSYEQYF

J gene: TRBJ1-1
clone size: .
V gene: TRBV24-1
D gene: TRBD1
CDR3 DNA: TGTGCCACCAGTGAGGCCGGACAGGGGGCTACTGAAGCTTTCTTT
CDR3 protein: CATSEAGQGATEAFF

J gene: TRBJ2-3
clone size: .
V gene: TRBV2
D gene: .
CDR3 DNA: TGTGCCAGCAGTGATCGACTTTCTAGCACAGATACGCAGTATTTT
CDR3 protein: CASSDRLSSTDTQYF

J gene: TRBJ1-5
clone size: .
V gene: TRBV2
D gene: .
CDR3 DNA: TGTGCCAGCAGGGCGCAGGGTACTCTATTCAATAGCAATCAGCCCCAGCATTTT
CDR3 protein: CASRAQGTLFNSNQPQHF

J gene: TRBJ1-3
clone size: .
V gene: TRBV5-1
D gene: .
CDR3 DNA: TGCGCCAGCAGGAGGGAAGCTACGGCTTCTGGAAACACCATATATTTT
CDR3 protein: CASRREATASGNTIYF

J gene: TRBJ1-1
clone size: once
V gene: TRBV11-3
D gene: TRBD1
CDR3 DNA: TGTGCCAGCAGCGCAACCGGGACAGGGGGCATCGGCACTGAAGCTTTCTTT
CDR3 protein: CASSATGTGGIGTEAFF

J gene: TRBJ1-4
clone size: .
V gene: TRBV11-3
D gene: .
CDR3 DNA: TGTGCCAGCAGCCCCGAGACTGCCGATAATGAAAAACTGTTTTTT
CDR3 protein: CASSPETADNEKLFF

J gene: TRBJ2-1
clone size: .
V gene: TRBV7-9
D gene: TRBD2
CDR3 DNA: TGTGCCAGCAGCCTAAGCGGGGGTTTCCCCTACAATGAGCAGTTCTTC
CDR3 protein: CASSLSGGFPYNEQFF

J gene: TRBJ1-3
clone size: .
V gene: TRBV21-1
D gene: .
CDR3 DNA: TGTGCCAGCAGTCCCCAGGGTCCTGGAAACACCATATATTTT
CDR3 protein: CASSPQGPGNTIYF

J gene: TRBJ2-1
clone size: .
V gene: TRBV19
D gene: .
CDR3 DNA: TGTGCCAGTAGTTCACACACTATTTTATACAATGAGCAGTTCTTC
CDR3 protein: CASSSHTILYNEQFF

J gene: TRBJ2-5
clone size: few
V gene: TRBV7-9
D gene: TRBD1
CDR3 DNA: TGTGCCAGCAGCCCGGGACAGGGGAAAGTAGAGACCCAGTACTTC
CDR3 protein: CASSPGQGKVETQYF

J gene: TRBJ1-6
clone size: .
V gene: TRBV15
D gene: TRBD1
CDR3 DNA: TGTGCCACCAGCAGAGGGGACAGCAATTCACCCCTCCACTTT
CDR3 protein: CATSRGDSNSPLHF

J gene: TRBJ2-7
clone size: .
V gene: TRBV6-6
D gene: TRBD2
CDR3 DNA: TGTGCCAGCAGTTACTCGGCGGGGGGGCTTTACGAGCAGTACTTC
CDR3 protein: CASSYSAGGLYEQYF

J gene: TRBJ1-6
clone size: .
V gene: TRBV5-1
D gene: .
CDR3 DNA: TGCGCCAGCAGAGCAGGTGCAGGGCTCGCCGGATCACCCCTCCACTTT
CDR3 protein: CASRAGAGLAGSPLHF

J gene: TRBJ2-3
clone size: .
V gene: TRBV5-1
D gene: TRBD2
CDR3 DNA: TGCGCCAGCACATGGGGACTAGCGGGCACAGATACGCAGTATTTT
CDR3 protein: CASTWGLAGTDTQYF

J gene: TRBJ1-1
clone size: .
V gene: TRBV6-5
D gene: .
CDR3 DNA: TGTGCCAGCAGTAACGAAAGAGGGGAGGGGGCTTTCTTT
CDR3 protein: CASSNERGEGAFF

J gene: TRBJ1-1
clone size: .
V gene: TRBV9
D gene: .
CDR3 DNA: TGTGCCAGCAGCGTTCCCCCAATCCAGGGTGTTACTGAAGCTTTCTTT
CDR3 protein: CASSVPPIQGVTEAFF

J gene: TRBJ1-2
clone size: .
V gene: TRBV5-5
D gene: .
CDR3 DNA: TGTGCCAGCAGCTTGGAAGGACAGACTAACTATGGCTACACCTTC
CDR3 protein: CASSLEGQTNYGYTF

J gene: TRBJ2-1
clone size: .
V gene: TRBV5-4
D gene: TRBD2
CDR3 DNA: TGTGCCAGCAGCTTGACTAAGGGAGCGGGGGGGAGCTCCTACAATGAGCAGTTCTTC
CDR3 protein: CASSLTKGAGGSSYNEQFF

J gene: TRBJ2-1
clone size: few
V gene: TRBV20-1
D gene: TRBD2
CDR3 DNA: TGCAGTGCTAGTGGCCAACTAGCGGGAGGTACTGGGGATGAGCAGTTCTTC
CDR3 protein: CSASGQLAGGTGDEQFF

J gene: TRBJ1-2
clone size: .
V gene: TRBV7-9
D gene: TRBD1
CDR3 DNA: TGTGCCAGCATCCCATCGGGACAGCCCTCTCGTGGCTACACCTTC
CDR3 protein: CASIPSGQPSRGYTF

J gene: TRBJ2-1
clone size: .
V gene: TRBV29-1
D gene: TRBD2
CDR3 DNA: TGCAGCGTAATAGCGGGAGGGCTCTACAATGAGCAGTTCTTC
CDR3 protein: CSVIAGGLYNEQFF

J gene: TRBJ1-5
clone size: .
V gene: TRBV3-1/TRBV3-2
D gene: .
CDR3 DNA: TGTGCCAGCAGCCGAGGGCCCCCAGGTTATCAGCCCCAGCATTTT
CDR3 protein: CASSRGPPGYQPQHF

J gene: TRBJ2-7
clone size: .
V gene: TRBV6-5
D gene: TRBD1
CDR3 DNA: TGTGCCAGTAGGGGCCCGGGGACAGGGGCGTACGAGCAGTACTTC
CDR3 protein: CASRGPGTGAYEQYF

J gene: TRBJ2-7
clone size: .
V gene: TRBV6-5
D gene: TRBD1
CDR3 DNA: TGTGCCAGCGGGGTCGGGACAGAGATCTACGAGCAGTACTTC
CDR3 protein: CASGVGTEIYEQYF

J gene: TRBJ2-5
clone size: .
V gene: TRBV5-1
D gene: TRBD1
CDR3 DNA: TGCGCCAGCACAAACAGTCCAGGACAGGGCCAAGAGACCCAGTACTTC
CDR3 protein: CASTNSPGQGQETQYF

J gene: TRBJ2-7
clone size: .
V gene: TRBV10-2
D gene: .
CDR3 DNA: TGCGCCAGCAGAGACAGGTCCTACGAGCAGTACTTC
CDR3 protein: CASRDRSYEQYF

J gene: TRBJ2-1
clone size: .
V gene: TRBV6-1
D gene: .
CDR3 DNA: TGTGCCAGCAGTGAACTCCCTTCGACTACTTCCTACAATGAGCAGTTCTTC
CDR3 protein: CASSELPSTTSYNEQFF

J gene: TRBJ2-2
clone size: .
V gene: TRBV19
D gene: .
CDR3 DNA: TGTGCCAGTAGTATAAATAATCTGAGGTCCACCGGGGAGCTGTTTTTT
CDR3 protein: CASSINNLRSTGELFF

J gene: TRBJ1-2
clone size: .
V gene: TRBV3-1/TRBV3-2
D gene: .
CDR3 DNA: TGTGCCAGCAGCCAAGTAGGACGGGGGGCCGGCTACACCTTC
CDR3 protein: CASSQVGRGAGYTF

J gene: TRBJ2-1
clone size: once
V gene: TRBV7-9
D gene: TRBD2
CDR3 DNA: TGTGCCAGCAGCCCTCGGACTAGCGGGAGCTGGTACAATGAGCAGTTCTTC
CDR3 protein: CASSPRTSGSWYNEQFF

J gene: TRBJ2-1
clone size: .
V gene: TRBV7-9
D gene: TRBD2
CDR3 DNA: TGTGCCAGCAGCCCGGGGGGTTACTCCGAGGAGCAGTTCTTC
CDR3 protein: CASSPGGYSEEQFF

J gene: TRBJ2-7
clone size: .
V gene: TRBV19
D gene: TRBD1
CDR3 DNA: TGTGCCAGTAGTGTGGGACAGGGGTACGAGCAGTACTTC
CDR3 protein: CASSVGQGYEQYF

J gene: TRBJ2-2
clone size: .
V gene: TRBV7-2
D gene: .
CDR3 DNA: TGTGCCAGCAGCTTAGAGAACAGGGAGACCGGGGAGCTGTTTTTT
CDR3 protein: CASSLENRETGELFF

J gene: TRBJ2-5
clone size: .
V gene: TRBV11-2
D gene: .
CDR3 DNA: TGTGCCAGCAGCTCTTTGGAGGCCCCCCAAGAGACCCAGTACTTC
CDR3 protein: CASSSLEAPQETQYF

J gene: TRBJ1-2
clone size: .
V gene: TRBV30
D gene: .
CDR3 DNA: TGTGCCAGGACCAGGGGCTCCAGGGGCTATGGCTACACCTTC
CDR3 protein: CARTRGSRGYGYTF

J gene: TRBJ1-4
clone size: .
V gene: TRBV5-8
D gene: .
CDR3 DNA: TGTGCCAGCAGCACTGGAGGGTTAAGGAGTGAAAAACTGTTTTTT
CDR3 protein: CASSTGGLRSEKLFF

J gene: TRBJ1-3
clone size: .
V gene: TRBV30
D gene: .
CDR3 DNA: TGTGCCTGGAGTGCGGACAGCCCTAGCTCTGGAAACACCATATATTTT
CDR3 protein: CAWSADSPSSGNTIYF